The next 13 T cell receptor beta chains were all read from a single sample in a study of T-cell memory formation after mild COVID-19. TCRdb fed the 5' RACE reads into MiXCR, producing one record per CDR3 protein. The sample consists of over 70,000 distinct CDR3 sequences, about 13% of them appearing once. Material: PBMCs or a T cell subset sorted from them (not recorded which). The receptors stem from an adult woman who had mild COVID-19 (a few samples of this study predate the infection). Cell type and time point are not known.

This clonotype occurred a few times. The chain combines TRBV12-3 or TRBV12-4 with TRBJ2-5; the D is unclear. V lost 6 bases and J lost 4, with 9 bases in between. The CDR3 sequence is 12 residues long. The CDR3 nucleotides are TGTGCCAGCAGCCCCGAGCGAGAGACCCAGTACTTC. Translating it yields CASSPERETQYF.

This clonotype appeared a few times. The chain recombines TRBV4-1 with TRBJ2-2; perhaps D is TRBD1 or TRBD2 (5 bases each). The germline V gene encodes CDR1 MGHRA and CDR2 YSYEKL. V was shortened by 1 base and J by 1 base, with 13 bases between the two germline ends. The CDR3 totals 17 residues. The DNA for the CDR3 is TGCGCCAGCAGCCAAGGAGGGTACGGACAGAACACCGGGGAGCTGTTTTTT. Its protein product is CASSQGGYGQNTGELFF.

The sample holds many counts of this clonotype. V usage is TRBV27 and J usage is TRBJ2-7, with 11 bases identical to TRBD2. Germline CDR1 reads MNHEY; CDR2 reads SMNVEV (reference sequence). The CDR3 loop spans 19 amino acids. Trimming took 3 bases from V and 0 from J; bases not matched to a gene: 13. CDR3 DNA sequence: TGTGCCAGCAGTTTGGGGGAGACTAGCGGGGCGGTTAGCTCCTACGAGCAGTACTTC. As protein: CASSLGETSGAVSSYEQYF.

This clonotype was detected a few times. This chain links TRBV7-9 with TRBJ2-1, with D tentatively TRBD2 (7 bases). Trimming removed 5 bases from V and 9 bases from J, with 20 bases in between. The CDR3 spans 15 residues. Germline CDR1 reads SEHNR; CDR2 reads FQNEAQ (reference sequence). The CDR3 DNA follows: TGTGCCAGCAGCCACACGGGGGGCCATAGTGGTGAGCAGTTCTTC. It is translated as CASSHTGGHSGEQFF.

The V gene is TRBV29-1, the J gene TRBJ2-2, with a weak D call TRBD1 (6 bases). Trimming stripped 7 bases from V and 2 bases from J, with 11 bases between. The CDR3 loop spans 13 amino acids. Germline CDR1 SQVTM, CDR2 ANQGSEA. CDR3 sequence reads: CSAGQRNTGELFF. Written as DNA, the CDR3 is TGCAGCGCCGGACAGCGCAACACCGGGGAGCTGTTTTTT.

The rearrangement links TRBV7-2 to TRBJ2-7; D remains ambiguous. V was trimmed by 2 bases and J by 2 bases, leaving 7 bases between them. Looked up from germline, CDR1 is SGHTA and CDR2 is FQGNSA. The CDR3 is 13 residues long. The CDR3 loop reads CASSLYVTYEQYF. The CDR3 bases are TGTGCCAGCAGCTTATATGTCACCTACGAGCAGTACTTC. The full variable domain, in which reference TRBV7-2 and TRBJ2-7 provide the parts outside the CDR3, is GAGVSQSPSNKVTEKGKDVELRCDPISGHTALYWYRQSLGQGLEFLIYFQGNSAPDKSGLPSDRFSAERTGGSVSTLTIQRTQQEDSAVYLCASSLYVTYEQYFGPGTRLTVT.

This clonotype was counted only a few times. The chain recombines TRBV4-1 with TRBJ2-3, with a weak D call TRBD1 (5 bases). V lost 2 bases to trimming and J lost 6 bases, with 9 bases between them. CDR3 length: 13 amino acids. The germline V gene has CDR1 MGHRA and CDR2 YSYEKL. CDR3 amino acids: CASSQSRVDTQYF. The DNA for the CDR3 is TGCGCCAGCAGCCAAAGCAGGGTGGATACGCAGTATTTT.

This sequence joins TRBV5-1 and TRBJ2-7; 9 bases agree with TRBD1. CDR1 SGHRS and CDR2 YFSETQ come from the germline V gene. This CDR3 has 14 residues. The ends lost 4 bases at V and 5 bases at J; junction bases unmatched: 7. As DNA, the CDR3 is TGCGCCAGCAGCCCAGGACAGGGGCAGGACGAGCAGTACTTC. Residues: CASSPGQGQDEQYF.

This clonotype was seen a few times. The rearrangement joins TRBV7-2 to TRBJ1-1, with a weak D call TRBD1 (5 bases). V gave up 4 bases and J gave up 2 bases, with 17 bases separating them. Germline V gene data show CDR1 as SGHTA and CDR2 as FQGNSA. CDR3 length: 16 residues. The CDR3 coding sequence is TGTGCCAGCAGCTCACCCCAGGGTTTCGAAAACACTGAAGCTTTCTTT. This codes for CASSSPQGFENTEAFF.

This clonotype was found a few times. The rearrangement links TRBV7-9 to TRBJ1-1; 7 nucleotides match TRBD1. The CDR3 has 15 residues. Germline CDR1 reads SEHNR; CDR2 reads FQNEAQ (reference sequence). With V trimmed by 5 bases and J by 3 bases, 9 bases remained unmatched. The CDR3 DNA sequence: TGTGCCAGCAGCCGGCATACAGGGGACGACACTGAAGCTTTCTTT. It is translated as CASSRHTGDDTEAFF. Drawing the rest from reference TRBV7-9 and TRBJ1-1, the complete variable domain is DTGVSQNPRHKITKRGQNVTFRCDPISEHNRLYWYRQTLGQGPEFLTYFQNEAQLEKSRLLSDRFSAERPKGSFSTLEIQRTEQGDSAMYLCASSRHTGDDTEAFFGQGTRLTVV.

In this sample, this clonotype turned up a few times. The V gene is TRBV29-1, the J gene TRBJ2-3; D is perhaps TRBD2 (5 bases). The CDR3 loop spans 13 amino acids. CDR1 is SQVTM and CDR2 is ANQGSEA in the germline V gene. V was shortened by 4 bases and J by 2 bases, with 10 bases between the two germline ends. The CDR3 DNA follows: TGCAGCGTTGTCGGGGAGTACACAGATACGCAGTATTTT. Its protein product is CSVVGEYTDTQYF.

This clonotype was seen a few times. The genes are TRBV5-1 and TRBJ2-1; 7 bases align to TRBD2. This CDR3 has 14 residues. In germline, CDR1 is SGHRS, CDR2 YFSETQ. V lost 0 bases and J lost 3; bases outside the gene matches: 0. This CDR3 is CASSLERGYNEQFF. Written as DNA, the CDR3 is TGCGCCAGCAGCTTGGAGCGGGGCTACAATGAGCAGTTCTTC. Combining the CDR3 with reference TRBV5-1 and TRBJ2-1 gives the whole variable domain KAGVTQTPRYLIKTRGQQVTLSCSPISGHRSVSWYQQTPGQGLQFLFEYFSETQRNKGNFPGRFSGRQFSNSRSEMNVSTLELGDSALYLCASSLERGYNEQFFGPGTRLTVL.

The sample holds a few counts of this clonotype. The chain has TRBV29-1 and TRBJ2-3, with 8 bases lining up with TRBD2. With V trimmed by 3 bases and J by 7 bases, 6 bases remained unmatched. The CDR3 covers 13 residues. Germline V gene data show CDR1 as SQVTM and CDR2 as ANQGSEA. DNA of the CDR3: TGCAGCGTTGAGCTAGCGGGCTCTAATACGCAGTATTTT. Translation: CSVELAGSNTQYF.